A selection of T cell receptor beta chains follows, all from one sample in a study of T cell repertoires in cytomegalovirus infection. TCRdb used MiXCR to reprocess the reads, holding one entry per CDR3 protein. This sample has 310,000 or so distinct CDR3 sequences, with about a sixth found just once. Sequences were obtained from PBMCs. The receptors shown here come from a human donor in good health (CMV status not recorded). Some clones in this sample may be carry-over from other donors' samples. The CDR3 runs from the conserved cysteine through the conserved F or W. A D gene is named only where the DNA matches it firmly. Clone size is not always given. Where it is, it says once, few, many or a class for expanded clones.

D	size	V	J	CDR3	DNA
NA	few	TRBV6-5	TRBJ2-3	CASSSRPTGANTQYF	TGTGCCAGCAGTTCCCGCCCGACAGGTGCTAATACGCAGTATTTT
NA	NA	TRBV7-9	TRBJ1-3	CASSHGSGNTIYF	TGTGCCAGCAGCCACGGCTCTGGAAACACCATATATTTT
NA	few	TRBV9	TRBJ2-2	CASSSRLSENPTGELFF	TGTGCCAGCAGCTCGCGACTGTCTGAGAACCCCACCGGGGAGCTGTTTTTT
TRBD1	many	TRBV6-5	TRBJ2-5	CASSYGTGFAETQYF	TGTGCCAGCAGTTACGGGACAGGGTTTGCAGAGACCCAGTACTTC
NA	NA	TRBV6-2/TRBV6-3	TRBJ2-6	CASSDAGLGAGANVLTF	TGTGCCAGCAGTGACGCCGGACTTGGGGCTGGGGCCAACGTCCTGACTTTC
NA	many	TRBV2	TRBJ1-4	CASSETGAEKLFF	TGTGCCAGCAGTGAAACGGGGGCTGAAAAACTGTTTTTT
NA	many	TRBV5-5	TRBJ2-7	CASSLIRDGSYEQYF	TGTGCCAGCAGCTTGATACGGGACGGATCCTACGAGCAGTACTTC
TRBD1	NA	TRBV7-2	TRBJ1-5	CASSLVGHGTGAAVLAQHF	TGTGCCAGCAGCTTAGTCGGTCACGGGACAGGGGCCGCCGTGTTGGCCCAGCATTTT
NA	NA	TRBV18	TRBJ2-7	CASSPSPRNEQYF	TGTGCCAGCTCACCATCTCCCAGAAACGAGCAGTACTTC
TRBD1	NA	TRBV12-3/TRBV12-4	TRBJ1-5	CASSLGFGTGLSRIRPQHF	TGTGCCAGCAGTTTAGGGTTCGGGACAGGATTGTCTAGAATCAGGCCCCAGCATTTT
NA	NA	TRBV5-1	TRBJ2-1	CASSFPRGGTDGNEQFF	TGCGCCAGCAGCTTCCCCCGAGGGGGGACGGACGGCAATGAGCAGTTCTTC
TRBD2	NA	TRBV7-9	TRBJ2-1	CASSSPPGSGGLNEQFF	TGTGCCAGCAGCTCCCCCCCGGGGAGCGGGGGGTTGAATGAGCAGTTCTTC
NA	many	TRBV20-1	TRBJ1-2	CSARDSSTKDGYTF	TGCAGTGCTAGAGATTCGTCGACTAAAGACGGCTACACCTTC
NA	NA	TRBV5-1	TRBJ2-5	CASSFGTTRETQYF	TGCGCCAGCAGCTTTGGAACAACGCGGGAGACCCAGTACTTC
TRBD1	many	TRBV10-3	TRBJ2-5	CAISGQHQETQYF	TGTGCCATCTCGGGACAGCACCAAGAGACCCAGTACTTC
NA	NA	TRBV6-2/TRBV6-3	TRBJ1-1	CASSYSEVYTEAFF	TGTGCCAGCAGTTACTCGGAGGTTTACACTGAAGCTTTCTTT
TRBD2	NA	TRBV20-1	TRBJ2-3	CSAAGTSADTQYF	TGCAGTGCAGCCGGGACTAGCGCAGATACGCAGTATTTT
NA	NA	TRBV18	TRBJ1-4	CASSPGTRNEKLFF	TGTGCCAGCTCCCCCGGGACCCGCAATGAAAAACTGTTTTTT
TRBD1	few	TRBV28	TRBJ2-2	CASSPGWGQGATGELFF	TGTGCCAGCAGTCCCGGTTGGGGACAGGGGGCCACCGGGGAGCTGTTTTTT
TRBD1	NA	TRBV12-3/TRBV12-4	TRBJ1-2	CASSSYRGLYGYTF	TGTGCCAGCAGTTCTTACAGGGGCCTCTATGGCTACACCTTC
TRBD1	many	TRBV6-1	TRBJ1-1	CASSEYFSGTENTEAFF	TGTGCCAGCAGTGAATATTTCTCCGGGACAGAGAACACTGAAGCTTTCTTT
NA	many	TRBV7-2	TRBJ2-5	CASSLYPSRETQYF	TGTGCCAGCAGCTTATATCCTAGCAGGGAGACCCAGTACTTC
TRBD2	few	TRBV28	TRBJ2-5	CASSSPGTTQETQYF	TGTGCCAGCAGTTCCCCGGGGACTACGCAAGAGACCCAGTACTTC
NA	many	TRBV24-1	TRBJ2-1	CATAGQNEQFF	TGTGCCACCGCGGGTCAGAATGAGCAGTTCTTC
TRBD1	many	TRBV6-6	TRBJ1-2	CASSALNPGQHSNYGYTF	TGTGCCAGCAGTGCGCTAAACCCGGGACAGCACTCTAACTATGGCTACACCTTC
NA	many	TRBV7-6	TRBJ2-5	CASSLDFKGGPAETQYF	TGTGCCAGCAGCTTAGACTTTAAAGGGGGGCCCGCAGAGACCCAGTACTTC
NA	many	TRBV6-2/TRBV6-3	TRBJ1-5	CASSPGGPQHF	TGTGCCAGCAGTCCCGGTGGTCCCCAGCATTTT
NA	NA	TRBV10-3	TRBJ1-5	CAILGGNQPQHF	TGTGCCATCCTCGGGGGCAATCAGCCCCAGCATTTT
TRBD2	NA	TRBV4-3	TRBJ2-1	CASSQWTSGHNEQFF	TGCGCCAGCAGCCAATGGACTAGCGGTCACAATGAGCAGTTCTTC
TRBD2	many	TRBV6-1	TRBJ2-5	CASTRIAGEWGTQYF	TGTGCCAGCACCAGAATAGCGGGGGAATGGGGGACCCAGTACTTC
TRBD1	many	TRBV7-4	TRBJ1-5	CASSPPPAMGDRGALGNQPQHF	TGTGCCAGCAGCCCCCCCCCCGCTATGGGGGACAGGGGAGCGTTGGGCAATCAGCCCCAGCATTTT